The clone carrying this T cell receptor (beta chain) came up a few times. Using 200 ng DNA, roughly 33,000 T cell genomes, the sorted-subset replicate PCRs were run. The method was immunoSEQ multiplex PCR; TCRdb's version includes in-frame clones alone and lacks a portion of them. The table lists about a million clones, about 80% of them singletons, with roughly 0.9% in the top ten. The entry originates in a study of shared clonotypes between healthy human individuals. On the study more broadly: Serving as donors were two women and three men, whose ages spanned 18 to 49.

Losses at the gene ends were 5 bases for V and 2 bases for J; bases not matched to a gene: 6. CDR3 length: 17 residues. CDR1 is SGDLS, CDR2 YYNGEE, per germline. The chain has TRBV9 and TRBJ2-2; 13 bases agree with TRBD2. This clonotype was sampled from a man aged 18 to 29 in good health. Some clones in this sample may be carry-over from other donors' samples. Sequenced input: memory CD4+ T cells from PBMCs. Sample subset: CD45RA-negative fraction. CDR3 coding DNA: TGTGCCAGCAGGAGGACTAGCGGGAGAGAAAACACCGGGGAGCTGTTTTTT. Its protein product is CASRRTSGRENTGELFF.